Listed below are T cell receptor beta chains from one sample, sequenced in a study of neoadjuvant anti-PD-1 for oral cavity cancer. The method was immunoSEQ multiplex PCR; TCRdb's version includes in-frame clones alone and lacks a portion of them. The sample lists approximately 74,000 clones; around 80% were seen once. The material was PBMCs, obtained before nivolumab (anti-PD-1) treatment. These receptors all stem from a person between 40 and 80 years old with oral cavity squamous cell carcinoma. The CDR3 runs from the conserved cysteine through the conserved F or W.

>TRBJ2-3|TRBV7-6
CASSRGTDTQYF
>TRBJ1-4|TRBV29-1
CSVTDGNEKLFF
>TRBJ2-7|TRBV28
CASSLRMTYEQYF
>TRBJ2-5|TRBV10-3
CAISESPGGQETQYF
>TRBJ2-1|TRBV28
CASSLPSSYNEQFF
>TRBJ2-5|TRBV11-3
CASSLGGQETQYF
>TRBJ2-2|TRBV5-1
CASSLVVTRTNTGELFF
>TRBJ2-1|TRBV7-9
CASSSTSGHGVNEQFF
>TRBJ2-7|TRBV6-5
CASRPGTALYEQYF
>TRBJ2-6|TRBV7-9
CASSHRLAGASSGANVLTF
>TRBJ2-5|TRBV10-1
CASSAGQGPETQYF
>TRBJ1-5|TRBV10-3
CAISETANNQPQHF
>TRBJ1-1|TRBV10-2
CASSGADRAFF
>TRBJ2-2|TRBV6-6
CASSWDRGVGTGELFF
>TRBJ2-7|TRBV13
CASSRGQGAYEQYF
>TRBJ1-3|TRBV9
CASSVVQRKGNTIYF
>TRBJ1-3|TRBV19
CASSIGDSSGNTIYF
>TRBJ1-5|TRBV19
CASSEQTGNQPQHF
>TRBJ2-6|TRBV7-6
CASSTDYRGFSSGANVLTF
>TRBJ1-1|TRBV5-4
CASSLTANMNTEAFF
>TRBJ1-5|TRBV7-8
CASSDSEGNQPQHF
>TRBJ1-2|TRBV7-2
CASGPSEGIGGYTF
>TRBJ2-3|TRBV6-5
CASSLADTQYF